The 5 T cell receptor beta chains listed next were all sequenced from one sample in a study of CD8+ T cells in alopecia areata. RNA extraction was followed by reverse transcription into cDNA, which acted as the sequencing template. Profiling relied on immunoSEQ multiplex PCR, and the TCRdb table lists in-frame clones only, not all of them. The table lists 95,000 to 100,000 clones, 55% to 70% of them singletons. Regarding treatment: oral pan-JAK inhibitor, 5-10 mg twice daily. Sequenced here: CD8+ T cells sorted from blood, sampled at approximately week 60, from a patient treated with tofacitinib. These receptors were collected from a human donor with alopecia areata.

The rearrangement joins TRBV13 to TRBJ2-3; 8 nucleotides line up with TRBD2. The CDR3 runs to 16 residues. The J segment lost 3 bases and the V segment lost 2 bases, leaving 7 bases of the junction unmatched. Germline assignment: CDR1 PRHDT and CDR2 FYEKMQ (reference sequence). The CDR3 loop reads CASSLLLAGSTDTQYF. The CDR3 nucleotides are TGTGCCAGCAGCTTACTATTAGCGGGGAGTACAGATACGCAGTATTTT.

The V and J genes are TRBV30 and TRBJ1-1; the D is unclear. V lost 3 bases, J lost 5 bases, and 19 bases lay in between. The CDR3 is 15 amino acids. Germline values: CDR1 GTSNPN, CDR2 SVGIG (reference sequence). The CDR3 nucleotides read TGTGCCTGGAGAACGTCGTACACCGTGGGGACTGAAGCTTTCTTT. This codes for CAWRTSYTVGTEAFF.

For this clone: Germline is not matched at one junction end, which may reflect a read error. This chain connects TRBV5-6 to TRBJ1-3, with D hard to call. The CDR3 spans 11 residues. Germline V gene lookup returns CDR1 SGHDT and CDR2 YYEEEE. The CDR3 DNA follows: TGTGCCAGCAGCTTGGGATCCTTAAGATGCTTT. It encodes CASSLGSLRCF. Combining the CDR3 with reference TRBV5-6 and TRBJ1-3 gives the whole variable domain DAGVTQSPTHLIKTRGQQVTLRCSPKSGHDTVSWYQQALGQGPQFIFQYYEEEERQRGNFPDRFSGHQFPNYSSELNVNALLLGDSALYLCASSLGSLRCFGEGSWLTVV.

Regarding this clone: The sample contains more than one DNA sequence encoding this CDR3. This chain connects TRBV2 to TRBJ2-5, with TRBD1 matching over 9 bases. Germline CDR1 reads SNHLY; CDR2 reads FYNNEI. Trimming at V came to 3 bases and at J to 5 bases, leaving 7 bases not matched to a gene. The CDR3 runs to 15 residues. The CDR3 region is CASSDRDRAPETQYF. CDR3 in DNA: TGTGCCAGCAGTGACCGGGACAGGGCTCCGGAGACCCAGTACTTC. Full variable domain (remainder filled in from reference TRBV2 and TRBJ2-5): EPEVTQTPSHQVTQMGQEVILRCVPISNHLYFYWYRQILGQKVEFLVSFYNNEISEKSEIFDDQFSVERPDGSNFTLKIRSTKLEDSAMYFCASSDRDRAPETQYFGPGTRLLVL.

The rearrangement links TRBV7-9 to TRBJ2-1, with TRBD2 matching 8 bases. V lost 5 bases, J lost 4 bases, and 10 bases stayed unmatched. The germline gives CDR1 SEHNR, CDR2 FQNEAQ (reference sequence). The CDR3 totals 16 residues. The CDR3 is CASSMRGAEHYNEQFF. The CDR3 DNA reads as TGTGCCAGCAGCATGCGGGGGGCGGAACATTACAATGAGCAGTTCTTC.